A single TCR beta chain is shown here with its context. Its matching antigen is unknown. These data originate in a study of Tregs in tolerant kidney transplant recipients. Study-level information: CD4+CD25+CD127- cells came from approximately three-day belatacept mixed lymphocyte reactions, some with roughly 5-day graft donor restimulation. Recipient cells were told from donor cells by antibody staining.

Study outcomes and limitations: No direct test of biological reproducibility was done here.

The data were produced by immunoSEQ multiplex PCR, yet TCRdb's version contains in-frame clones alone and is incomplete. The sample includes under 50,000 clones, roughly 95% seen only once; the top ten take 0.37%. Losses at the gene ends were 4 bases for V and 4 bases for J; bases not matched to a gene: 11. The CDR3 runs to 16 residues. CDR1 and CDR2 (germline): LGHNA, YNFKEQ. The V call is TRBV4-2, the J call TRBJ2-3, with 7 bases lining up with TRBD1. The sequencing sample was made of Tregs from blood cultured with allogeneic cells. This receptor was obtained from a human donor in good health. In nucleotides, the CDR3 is TGTGCCAGCAGCCGGCTCCAGGGGGAGCCCCCAGATACGCAGTATTTT. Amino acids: CASSRLQGEPPDTQYF.